This TCR beta chain emerged from a study of T cells in Graves' hyperthyroidism and ophthalmopathy. Study-level points and caveats: Researchers report that a 13 V-J model separated ophthalmopathy from stable hyperthyroidism.

This clonotype was observed at least ten times. Its cognate antigen is unknown. Extraction of PBMCs used 10 ml of fresh peripheral blood. Template material for amplifying TCR beta CDR3 regions consisted of RNA transcripts. Carried out on the TCR CDR3, a first-round RT-PCR used the HTBI primer set. MiXCR, run by TCRdb on the multiplex PCR reads, gives a single entry per CDR3 protein. The sample lists 600,000 or so distinct CDR3 sequences; approximately 15% were seen once. The germline CDR1 and CDR2 sequences are SGHTA and FQGNSA. This CDR3 is 18 amino acids long. V lost 1 base and J lost 2; bases outside the gene matches: 12.

This sequence joins TRBV7-2 and TRBJ2-3; 7 bases map to TRBD2. The TCR sequence derives from a woman aged 45-65 years with Graves' ophthalmopathy. The specimen sequenced was blood. CDR3 nucleotides: TGTGCCAGCAGCTTAGTCTGGGCTAGCGGAGACCACACAGATACGCAGTATTTT. This sequence encodes CASSLVWASGDHTDTQYF. Together with reference TRBV7-2 and TRBJ2-3, the CDR3 gives the full variable domain: GAGVSQSPSNKVTEKGKDVELRCDPISGHTALYWYRQSLGQGLEFLIYFQGNSAPDKSGLPSDRFSAERTGGSVSTLTIQRTQQEDSAVYLCASSLVWASGDHTDTQYFGPGTRLTVL.